This T cell receptor (beta chain) comes out of a study of T cell responses to AZD1222 COVID-19 vaccine. Study outcomes and limitations: Baseline serology detected seropositivity in only 5 or 6 AZD1222 recipients. Close to half of spike-specific TCRs reportedly recognize unmutated variant regions.

As regards this clone: Antigen: not known.

The method was immunoSEQ multiplex PCR; TCRdb's version includes in-frame clones alone and lacks a portion of them. The sample includes approximately 120,000 clones, about 89% seen only once; the top ten take around 4.4%. V gave up 4 bases and J gave up 9 bases, with 13 bases separating them. CDR3 size: 13 residues. The germline gives CDR1 LGHDT, CDR2 YNNKEL (reference sequence). The TCR originated in an adult who received the AZD1222 COVID-19 vaccine. The V and J genes are TRBV3-1 (or the pseudogene TRBV3-2) and TRBJ2-1, with D unclear. The sample consisted of peripheral blood, taken 28 days after the second AZD1222 dose. CDR3 coding DNA: TGTGCCAGCAGCCTAAAAGGAGTTGGTGAGCAGTTCTTC. Translation: CASSLKGVGEQFF.